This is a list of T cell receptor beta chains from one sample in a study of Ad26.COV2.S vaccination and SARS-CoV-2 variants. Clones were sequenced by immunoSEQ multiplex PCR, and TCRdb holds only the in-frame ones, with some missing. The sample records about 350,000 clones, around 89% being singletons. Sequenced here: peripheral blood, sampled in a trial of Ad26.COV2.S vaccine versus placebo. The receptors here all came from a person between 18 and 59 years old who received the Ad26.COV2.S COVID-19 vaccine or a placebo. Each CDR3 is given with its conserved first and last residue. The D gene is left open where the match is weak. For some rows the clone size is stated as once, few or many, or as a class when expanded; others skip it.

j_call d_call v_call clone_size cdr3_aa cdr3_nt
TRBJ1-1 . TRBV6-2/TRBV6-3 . CASSRTVRRDTEAFF TGTGCCAGCAGCAGGACGGTTAGGCGGGACACTGAAGCTTTCTTT
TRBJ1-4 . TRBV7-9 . CASSLPTGLAEKLFF TGTGCCAGCAGCCTCCCGACCGGACTCGCTGAAAAACTGTTTTTT
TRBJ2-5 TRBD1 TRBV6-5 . CASREDRGDMETQYF TGTGCCAGCAGGGAGGACAGGGGGGATATGGAGACCCAGTACTTC
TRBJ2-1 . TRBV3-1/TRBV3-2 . CASSPGAENYNEQFF TGTGCCAGCAGCCCCGGGGCAGAAAATTACAATGAGCAGTTCTTC
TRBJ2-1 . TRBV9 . CASSGGGGDEQFF TGTGCCAGCAGCGGCGGAGGGGGCGATGAGCAGTTCTTC
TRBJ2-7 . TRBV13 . CASSPTPTTGAYEQYF TGTGCCAGCAGCCCCACCCCAACGACAGGAGCCTACGAGCAGTACTTC
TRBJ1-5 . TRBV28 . CASSFLQSNQPQHF TGTGCCAGCAGTTTTCTACAGAGCAATCAGCCCCAGCATTTT
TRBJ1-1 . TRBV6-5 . CASSSRGAEAFF TGTGCCAGCAGTTCAAGGGGCGCAGAAGCTTTCTTT
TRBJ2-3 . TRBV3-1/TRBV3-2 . CASSRQVGTDTQYF TGTGCCAGCAGCCGACAGGTCGGAACAGATACGCAGTATTTT
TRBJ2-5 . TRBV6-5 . CASNDLARETQYF TGTGCCAGCAACGATTTGGCGAGAGAGACCCAGTACTTC
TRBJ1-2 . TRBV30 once CARADPVYGYTF TGTGCCCGCGCGGACCCCGTCTATGGCTACACCTTC
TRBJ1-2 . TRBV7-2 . CASSSHSYGYTF TGTGCCAGCAGCTCTCACAGCTATGGCTACACCTTC
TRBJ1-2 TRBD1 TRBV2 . CASREQGARGYTF TGTGCCAGCAGGGAACAGGGGGCGCGTGGCTACACCTTC
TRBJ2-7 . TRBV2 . CASSEAFYEQYF TGTGCCAGCAGTGAAGCGTTCTACGAGCAGTACTTC
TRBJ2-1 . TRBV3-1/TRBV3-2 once CASSQGFSYNEQFF TGTGCCAGCAGCCAGGGATTTTCCTACAATGAGCAGTTCTTC
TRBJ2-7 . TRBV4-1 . CASSQEEAGQSYEQYF TGCGCCAGCAGCCAAGAAGAAGCGGGACAGTCCTACGAGCAGTACTTC
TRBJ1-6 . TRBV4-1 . CASSQVGAGTGGNSPLHF TGCGCCAGCAGCCAAGTTGGGGCGGGCACGGGGGGAAATTCACCCCTCCACTTT